Each of the 23 T cell receptor beta chains below was sequenced from the same sample in a study of T-cell memory formation after mild COVID-19. TCRdb re-called the 5' RACE reads with MiXCR, one entry per CDR3 protein. The sample holds a few hundred thousand distinct CDR3 sequences, about 16% seen once. Source material: PBMCs or a T cell subset sorted from them (not recorded which). Receptors originate from a young man who had mild COVID-19 (a few samples of this study predate the infection). Cell type and time point are not known.

The chain links TRBV7-2 to TRBJ1-1; a possible D gene is TRBD1 (6 bases). The germline gives CDR1 SGHTA, CDR2 FQGNSA. The CDR3 spans 12 residues. Trimming took 6 bases from V and 8 from J, leaving 13 bases between them. The CDR3 sequence is CASRSGQLEAFF. CDR3 coding DNA: TGTGCCAGCAGATCTGGACAGCTGGAAGCTTTCTTT. Full variable domain (rest looked up from reference TRBV7-2 and TRBJ1-1): GAGVSQSPSNKVTEKGKDVELRCDPISGHTALYWYRQSLGQGLEFLIYFQGNSAPDKSGLPSDRFSAERTGGSVSTLTIQRTQQEDSAVYLCASRSGQLEAFFGQGTRLTVV.

This clonotype was seen only a few times. V usage is TRBV7-2 and J usage is TRBJ2-5; a weak D match, TRBD2 (6 bases). Trimming took 5 bases from V and 0 from J, leaving 13 bases between them. The CDR3 extends over 15 amino acids. CDR1 SGHTA and CDR2 FQGNSA come from the germline V gene. In nucleotides, the CDR3 is TGTGCCAGCAGCGGGAGGACCGCTCACCAAGAGACCCAGTACTTC. It encodes CASSGRTAHQETQYF.

V gene TRBV20-1 combines with J gene TRBJ1-1; D gene ambiguous. Looked up from germline, CDR1 is DFQATT and CDR2 is SNEGSKA (reference sequence). The germline V and J ends were trimmed by 2 bases and 1 base, with 5 bases remaining between them. CDR3 length equals 12 residues. CDR3 nucleotides: TGCAGTGCTAGACGGGAGAACACTGAAGCTTTCTTT. Protein sequence: CSARRENTEAFF.

The chain couples TRBV9 to TRBJ2-7; D is unresolved. Germline V gene data show CDR1 as SGDLS and CDR2 as YYNGEE. This CDR3 is 13 amino acids long. V dropped 3 bases and J dropped 0 bases, with 7 bases sitting between them. Here the CDR3 DNA reads TGTGCCAGCAGCGCTACAGCCTCCTACGAGCAGTACTTC. Residues: CASSATASYEQYF.

V gene TRBV4-3 combines with J gene TRBJ1-5; D is unclear. Trimming removed 0 bases at V and 6 bases at J, with 15 bases between. The CDR3 runs to 16 residues. Germline lookup yields CDR1 LGHNA and CDR2 YSLEER. CDR3 coding DNA: TGCGCCAGCAGCCAAGAGGCGACCCCCGGAGGTCAGCCCCAGCATTTT. This gives the protein CASSQEATPGGQPQHF.

This clonotype was observed at least ten times. The CDR3 nucleotides are TGCGCCAGCAGCTTGGACCGGGCCCACAATTACAATGAGCAGTTCTTC. Residues: CASSLDRAHNYNEQFF. The chain joins TRBV5-1 to TRBJ2-1; D gene unclear. The CDR3 is 16 amino acids. Germline values: CDR1 SGHRS, CDR2 YFSETQ. Trimming stripped 0 bases from V and 4 bases from J, with 14 bases between.

In this sample, this clonotype turned up a few times. The rearrangement uses TRBV12-3 or TRBV12-4 and TRBJ2-1; D remains unclear. Trimming removed 4 bases at V and 3 bases at J, with 10 bases between. CDR3 size: 14 residues. The CDR3 region has the DNA TGTGCCAGCAGTTCCTCGGTCCTCTACAATGAGCAGTTCTTC. This translates into CASSSSVLYNEQFF.

The CDR3 sequence is CAISEFRDRVNQPQHF. CDR3 in DNA: TGTGCCATCAGTGAGTTCCGGGACAGGGTTAACCAGCCCCAGCATTTT. The genes are TRBV10-3 and TRBJ1-5; 9 nucleotides line up with TRBD1. Germline V lookup: CDR1 ENHRY, CDR2 SYGVKD. The CDR3 contains 16 residues. With 1 base clipped from V and 7 bases from J, the junction kept 8 bases outside the gene matches.

This clonotype has more than one count but fewer than ten. This rearrangement joins TRBV4-3 to TRBJ2-2; TRBD1 is a possible D gene (7 bases). The CDR3 covers 21 residues. Germline V CDR1 and CDR2: LGHNA, YSLEER. V was clipped by 1 base and J by 6 bases, with 30 bases between them. The CDR3 region is CASSQGLTGISGPGPPGELFF. DNA for the CDR3: TGCGCCAGCAGCCAAGGGTTGACAGGGATTAGCGGTCCCGGGCCCCCCGGGGAGCTGTTTTTT.

This chain joins TRBV30 and TRBJ1-1, with no clear D. Trimming left V 2 bases short and J 0 bases short, with 13 bases between. CDR1 is GTSNPN and CDR2 is SVGIG in the germline V gene (reference sequence). The length of the CDR3 is 15 residues. This CDR3 reads CAWSHYERMNTEAFF. The CDR3 nucleotides read TGTGCCTGGAGTCATTACGAGCGGATGAACACTGAAGCTTTCTTT.

The V call is TRBV27, the J call TRBJ1-2; a weak D match, TRBD1 (6 bases). Germline V CDR1 and CDR2: MNHEY, SMNVEV (reference sequence). The CDR3 contains 15 residues. Trimming took off 5 bases at V and 3 bases at J, with 16 bases between the two ends. CDR3 nucleotides: TGTGCCAGCAGTCCCCAGAGGGGGGTTCACTATGGCTACACCTTC. It yields the protein CASSPQRGVHYGYTF.

J is TRBJ1-1 and V is TRBV20-1, with TRBD1 identical over 9 bases. CDR3 length equals 14 residues. From germline, CDR1 is DFQATT and CDR2 SNEGSKA (reference sequence). V shed 8 bases, J shed 1 base, and the junction held 8 bases outside the gene matches. CDR3 region: CSSRDRVGNTEAFF. CDR3 bases: TGCAGTAGTAGGGACAGGGTGGGGAACACTGAAGCTTTCTTT.

This clonotype was recorded many times. The V call is TRBV12-3 or TRBV12-4, the J call TRBJ2-3; 9 nucleotides align to TRBD2. The V gene end was trimmed by 4 bases and the J gene end by 6 bases; junction bases not matched to a gene: 5. The CDR3 runs to 14 residues. The CDR3 sequence: CASSSRTSADTQYF. The CDR3 DNA reads TGTGCCAGCAGTTCCAGGACTAGCGCTGATACGCAGTATTTT.

V and J are TRBV15 and TRBJ2-7, with D possibly being TRBD2 (5 bases). The CDR3 runs 14 residues. V lost 1 base and J 12 bases, leaving 19 bases between the germline ends. CDR1 is LNHNV and CDR2 is YYDKDF in the germline V gene (reference sequence). CDR3: CATSRVSPGREVYF. CDR3 in DNA: TGTGCCACCAGCAGAGTCTCACCTGGCCGGGAAGTGTACTTC.

In its sample, this clonotype was seen a few times. The chain couples TRBV5-1 to TRBJ1-6; D perhaps matches TRBD1 (5 bases). The germline gives CDR1 SGHRS, CDR2 YFSETQ. Trimming took 0 bases from V and 5 from J, leaving 9 bases between them. The length of the CDR3 is 15 residues. CDR3 in amino acids: CASSLGDGDNSPLHF. The CDR3 DNA reads as TGCGCCAGCAGCTTGGGGGACGGGGATAATTCACCCCTCCACTTT.

CDR3 in amino acids: CATSARQGGEQFF. The CDR3 DNA follows: TGTGCCACCAGTGCTAGACAGGGCGGGGAGCAGTTCTTC. This rearrangement joins TRBV24-1 to TRBJ2-1; 7 bases agree with TRBD1. Germline loops: CDR1 KGHDR, CDR2 SFDVKD. With 5 bases clipped from V and 10 bases from J, the junction kept 7 bases outside the gene matches. The CDR3 length is 13 residues.

This clonotype was picked up many times. The chain uses TRBV12-3 or TRBV12-4 and TRBJ2-5, with 8 bases lining up with TRBD1. V lost 5 bases to trimming and J lost 7 bases; unmatched junction nucleotides: 6. This CDR3 has 13 residues. The CDR3 is CASSRQGTGTQYF. The CDR3 DNA reads TGTGCCAGCAGTCGACAGGGGACGGGGACCCAGTACTTC.

A few counts support this clonotype. The V gene is TRBV7-6, the J gene TRBJ2-3, with D possibly matching TRBD1 (6 bases). This CDR3 spans 14 amino acids. Trimming pared 5 bases from V and 2 bases from J, leaving 11 bases between. The V gene's germline CDR1 is SGHVS and CDR2 FNYEAQ. Here the CDR3 DNA reads TGTGCCAGCAGCCAAAGGACAGACACAGATACGCAGTATTTT. It is translated as CASSQRTDTDTQYF.

This clonotype has a single count. V is TRBV9 and J is TRBJ2-3; TRBD1 or TRBD2 may be the D gene (5 bases each). The CDR3 sequence is 14 residues long. The germline CDR1 and CDR2 sequences are SGDLS and YYNGEE. Trimming removed 3 bases at V and 4 bases at J, with 12 bases between. Here the CDR3 reads CASSARQRSDTQYF. DNA of the CDR3: TGTGCCAGCAGCGCGAGACAGCGGTCAGATACGCAGTATTTT.

V is TRBV7-8 and J is TRBJ2-5, with D possibly TRBD2 on 5 matching bases. CDR1 is SGHVS and CDR2 is FQNEAQ in the germline V gene. V lost 5 bases, J lost 2 bases, and 15 bases lay in between. The CDR3 loop spans 15 amino acids. The CDR3 reads CASSLAGLEQETQYF. The CDR3 DNA follows: TGTGCCAGCAGCCTTGCTGGACTGGAACAAGAGACCCAGTACTTC.

This clonotype was counted between two and nine times. In DNA, the CDR3 is TGTGCCTGGAGTGTCAGAAGACGGGCTAATGAAAAACTGTTTTTT. Amino acids: CAWSVRRRANEKLFF. This chain joins TRBV30 and TRBJ1-4; D not resolved. This CDR3 region has 15 residues. CDR1 and CDR2 from the germline V gene are GTSNPN and SVGIG (reference sequence). Trimming removed 0 bases at V and 3 bases at J, with 11 bases between.

This rearrangement joins TRBV3-1 to TRBJ2-3; D unclear. The CDR3 has 12 amino acids. Trimming removed 3 bases from V and 5 bases from J, with 6 bases in between. CDR1 is LGHDT, CDR2 YNNKEL, per germline (reference sequence). The CDR3 spells CASSQFVDTQYF. Here the CDR3 DNA reads TGTGCCAGCAGCCAGTTTGTAGATACGCAGTATTTT.

This clonotype was recorded a few times. The J gene is TRBJ2-5, the V gene TRBV5-5, with 10 bases aligning to TRBD2. The germline gives CDR1 SGHKS, CDR2 YYEKEE (reference sequence). There are 18 residues in the CDR3. The V segment lost 6 bases and the J segment 4 bases; nucleotides outside the gene matches: 18. The CDR3 sequence: CASTFYRQAGGLGETQYF. DNA of the CDR3: TGTGCCAGCACCTTTTACCGACAAGCGGGGGGGCTGGGAGAGACCCAGTACTTC.